These 12 T cell receptor beta chains were sequenced from one sample in a study of monozygotic twins with inflammatory bowel disease. Using the 5' RACE reads, TCRdb records one entry per CDR3 protein without DNA. The specimen's table records 300,000 to 350,000 distinct CDR3 sequences. Material for sequencing was blood. The receptors were sampled from a human donor with ulcerative colitis or Crohn's disease, or a healthy co-twin of an affected twin (not recorded which).

The V and J genes are TRBV7-3 and TRBJ2-1; TCRdb's D gene call, TRBD2, goes unchecked for lack of DNA. The CDR3 totals 14 residues. Germline values: CDR1 SGHTA, CDR2 FQGTGA. This CDR3 reads CASSSGLAGVSPFF.

The chain employs TRBV6-1 and TRBJ1-2; TCRdb proposes TRBD1, but this gene call is untestable without DNA. Germline-derived CDR1 and CDR2 are MNHNS and SASEGT. The length of the CDR3 is 13 residues. CDR3 region: CASSDVGRGGYTF.

The chain links TRBV29-1 to TRBJ2-5; the TRBD2 assignment by TCRdb is unverifiable without DNA. Per the germline V gene, CDR1 is SQVTM and CDR2 is ANQGSEA. This CDR3 is 12 amino acids long. The CDR3 region is CSVLLGRETQYF.

The V call is TRBV25-1, the J call TRBJ2-2; TCRdb designates TRBD1, a call that cannot be tested without DNA. The CDR3 has 11 amino acids. Germline CDR1 is MGHDK and CDR2 is SYGVNS. The CDR3 is CATQGRRELFF.

This chain uses TRBV30 with TRBJ2-1; there is no DNA to check the TCRdb D call of TRBD1. CDR3 length: 13 residues. CDR1 GTSNPN and CDR2 SVGIG come from the germline V gene (reference sequence). This CDR3 reads CAWNPGAGSEQFF.

V gene TRBV5-1 combines with J gene TRBJ2-1; without DNA, the TCRdb call of TRBD2 cannot be checked. CDR3 length equals 18 residues. Germline V gives CDR1 SGHRS, CDR2 YFSETQ. The CDR3 sequence is CASSLAIAGGLIYNEQFF.

V and J are TRBV7-2 and TRBJ2-7; without DNA, the TCRdb call of TRBD2 cannot be checked. This CDR3 has 15 residues. The V gene's germline CDR1 is SGHTA and CDR2 FQGNSA. CDR3 residues: CASSLYGTPLGQQYF.

The V gene is TRBV10-3, the J gene TRBJ2-7; TCRdb's D call of TRBD2 is untestable without DNA. CDR1 is ENHRY and CDR2 is SYGVKD in the germline V gene. The CDR3 consists of 13 residues. CDR3 amino acids: CAIGTSGLYEQYF.

The CDR3 is CASSIDGTYNEQFF. This chain joins TRBV19 and TRBJ2-1; TCRdb lists TRBD1, though no DNA is available to test this call. Germline V gives CDR1 LNHDA, CDR2 SQIVND (reference sequence). The length of the CDR3 is 14 residues.

This rearrangement joins TRBV6-2 or TRBV6-3 to TRBJ1-5; without DNA, the TCRdb call of TRBD1 cannot be checked. The germline V gene encodes CDR1 MNHEY and CDR2 SVGEGT. There are 15 residues in the CDR3. The CDR3 here is CASSPGGFSNQPQHF.

The CDR3 sequence: CASSPRPGRSHNEQFF. The chain uses TRBV27 and TRBJ2-1; TCRdb calls TRBD2, which cannot be checked without DNA. CDR1 and CDR2 (germline): MNHEY, SMNVEV (reference sequence). The length of the CDR3 is 16 residues.

The chain combines TRBV6-2 or TRBV6-3 with TRBJ1-2. In germline, CDR1 is MNHEY, CDR2 SVGEGT. This CDR3 is built from 16 residues. CDR3 protein: CAIDPGPPARRYGYTF.